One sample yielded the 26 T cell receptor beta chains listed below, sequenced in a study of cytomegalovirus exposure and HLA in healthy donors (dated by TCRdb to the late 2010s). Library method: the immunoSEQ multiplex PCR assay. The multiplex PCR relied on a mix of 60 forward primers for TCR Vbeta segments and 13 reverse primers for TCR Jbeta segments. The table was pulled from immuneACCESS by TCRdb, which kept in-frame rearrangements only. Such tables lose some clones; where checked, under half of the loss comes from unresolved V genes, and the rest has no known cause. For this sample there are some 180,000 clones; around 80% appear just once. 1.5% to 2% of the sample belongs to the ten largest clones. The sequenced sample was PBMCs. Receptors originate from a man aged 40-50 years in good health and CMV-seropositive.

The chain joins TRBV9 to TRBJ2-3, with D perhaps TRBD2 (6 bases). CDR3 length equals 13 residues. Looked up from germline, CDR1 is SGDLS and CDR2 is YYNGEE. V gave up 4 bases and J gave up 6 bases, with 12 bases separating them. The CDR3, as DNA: TGTGCCAGCAGCTCTTGGGGGGTTGATACGCAGTATTTT. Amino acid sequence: CASSSWGVDTQYF.

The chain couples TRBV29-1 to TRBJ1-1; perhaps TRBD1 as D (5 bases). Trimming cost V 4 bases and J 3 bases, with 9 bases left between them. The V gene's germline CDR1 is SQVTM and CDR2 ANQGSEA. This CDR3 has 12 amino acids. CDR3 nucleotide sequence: TGCAGCGTTGGGGGGGGTGACACTGAAGCTTTCTTT. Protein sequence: CSVGGGDTEAFF.

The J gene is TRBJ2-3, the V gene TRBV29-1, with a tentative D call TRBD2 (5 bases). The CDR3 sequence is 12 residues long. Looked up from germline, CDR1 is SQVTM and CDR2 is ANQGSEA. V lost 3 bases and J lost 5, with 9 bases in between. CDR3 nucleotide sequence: TGCAGCGTTGATTGGAGCGGAGATACGCAGTATTTT. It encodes CSVDWSGDTQYF.

In DNA, the CDR3 is TGTGCCAGCACCCAAGGGGGACCTAGCACAGATACGCAGTATTTT. Translated, it gives CASTQGGPSTDTQYF. The chain uses TRBV7-2 and TRBJ2-3, with D perhaps matching TRBD1 (6 bases). V lost 7 bases and J lost 0, with 14 bases in between. Germline CDR1 is SGHTA and CDR2 is FQGNSA. The CDR3 contains 15 residues.

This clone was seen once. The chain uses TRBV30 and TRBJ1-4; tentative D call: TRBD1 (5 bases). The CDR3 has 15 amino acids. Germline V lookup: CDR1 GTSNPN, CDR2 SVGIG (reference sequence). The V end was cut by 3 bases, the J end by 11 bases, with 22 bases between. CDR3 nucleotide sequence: TGTGCCTGGAGGCTAAATACAGGTCGCGCCCCTAAACTGTTTTTT. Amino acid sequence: CAWRLNTGRAPKLFF.

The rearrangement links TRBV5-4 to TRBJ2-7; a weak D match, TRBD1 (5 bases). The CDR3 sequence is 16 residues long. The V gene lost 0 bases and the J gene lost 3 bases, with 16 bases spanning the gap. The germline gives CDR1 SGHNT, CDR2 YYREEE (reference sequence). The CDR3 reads CASSLEGARGGYEQYF. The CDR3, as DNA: TGTGCCAGCAGCTTGGAAGGGGCCCGTGGTGGCTACGAGCAGTACTTC.

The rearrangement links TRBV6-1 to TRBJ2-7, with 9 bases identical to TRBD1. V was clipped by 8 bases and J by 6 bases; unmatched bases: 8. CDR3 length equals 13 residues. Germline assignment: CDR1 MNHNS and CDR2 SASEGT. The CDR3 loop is CASWTNRGPEQYF. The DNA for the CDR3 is TGTGCCAGCTGGACGAACAGGGGGCCCGAGCAGTACTTC.

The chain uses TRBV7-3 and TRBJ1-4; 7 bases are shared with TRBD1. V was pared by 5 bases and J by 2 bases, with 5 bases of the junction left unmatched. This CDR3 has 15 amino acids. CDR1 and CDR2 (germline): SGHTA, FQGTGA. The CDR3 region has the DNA TGTGCCAGCAGCCCCCCGACAGGGACTAATGAAAAACTGTTTTTT. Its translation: CASSPPTGTNEKLFF. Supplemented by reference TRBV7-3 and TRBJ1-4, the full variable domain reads GAGVSQTPSNKVTEKGKYVELRCDPISGHTALYWYRQSLGQGPEFLIYFQGTGAADDSGLPNDRFFAVRPEGSVSTLKIQRTERGDSAVYLCASSPPTGTNEKLFFGSGTQLSVL.

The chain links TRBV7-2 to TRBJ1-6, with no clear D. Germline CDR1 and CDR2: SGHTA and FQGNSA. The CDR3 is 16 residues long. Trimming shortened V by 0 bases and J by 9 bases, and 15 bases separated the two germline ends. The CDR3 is CASSLAVFGRGSPLHF. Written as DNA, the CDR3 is TGTGCCAGCAGCTTAGCGGTTTTCGGGAGAGGTTCACCCCTCCACTTT.

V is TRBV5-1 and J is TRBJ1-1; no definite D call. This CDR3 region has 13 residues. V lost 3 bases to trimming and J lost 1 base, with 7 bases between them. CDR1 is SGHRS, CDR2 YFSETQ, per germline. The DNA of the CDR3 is TGCGCCAGCAGCTGGGCCGGGAACACTGAAGCTTTCTTT. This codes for CASSWAGNTEAFF.

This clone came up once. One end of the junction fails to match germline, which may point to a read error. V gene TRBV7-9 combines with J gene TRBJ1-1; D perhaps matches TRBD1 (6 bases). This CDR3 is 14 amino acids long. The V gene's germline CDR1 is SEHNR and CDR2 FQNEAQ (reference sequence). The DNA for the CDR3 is TGTTCCAGCAGCGGAGGGGGGGAGAGCCCTGAAGCTTTCTTT. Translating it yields CSSSGGGESPEAFF.

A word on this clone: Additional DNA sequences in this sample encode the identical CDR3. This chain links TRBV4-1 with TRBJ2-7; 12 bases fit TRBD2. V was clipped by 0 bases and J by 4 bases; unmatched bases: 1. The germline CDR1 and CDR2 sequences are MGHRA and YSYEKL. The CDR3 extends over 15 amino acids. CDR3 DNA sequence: TGCGCCAGCAGCCAAGATGGGACTAGCGGGTACGAGCAGTACTTC. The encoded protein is CASSQDGTSGYEQYF.

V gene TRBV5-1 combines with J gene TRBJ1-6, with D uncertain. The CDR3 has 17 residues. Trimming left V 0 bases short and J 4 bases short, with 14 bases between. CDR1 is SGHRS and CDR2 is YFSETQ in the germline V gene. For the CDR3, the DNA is TGCGCCAGCAGCTTGGGCCAATCACTGCCTTATAATTCACCCCTCCACTTT. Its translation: CASSLGQSLPYNSPLHF.

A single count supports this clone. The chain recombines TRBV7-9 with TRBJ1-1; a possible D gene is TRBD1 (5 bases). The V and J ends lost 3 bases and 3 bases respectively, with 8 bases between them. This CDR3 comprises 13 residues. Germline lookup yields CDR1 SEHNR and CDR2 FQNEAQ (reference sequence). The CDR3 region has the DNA TGTGCCAGCAGCTTTGAAGGGGACACTGAAGCTTTCTTT. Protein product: CASSFEGDTEAFF.

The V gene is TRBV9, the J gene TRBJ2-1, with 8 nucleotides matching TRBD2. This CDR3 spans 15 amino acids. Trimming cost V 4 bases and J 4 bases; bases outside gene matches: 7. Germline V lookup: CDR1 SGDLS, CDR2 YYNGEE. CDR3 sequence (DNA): TGTGCCAGCAGCCCGATCAGCGGGAGTTACAATGAGCAGTTCTTC. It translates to CASSPISGSYNEQFF.

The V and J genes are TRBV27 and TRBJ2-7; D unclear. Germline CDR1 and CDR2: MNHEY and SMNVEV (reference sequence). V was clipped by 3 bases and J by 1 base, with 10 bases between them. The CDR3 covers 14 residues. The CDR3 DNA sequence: TGTGCCAGCAGTTTGAGCAGGCTTTCCTACGAGCAGTACTTC. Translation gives CASSLSRLSYEQYF.

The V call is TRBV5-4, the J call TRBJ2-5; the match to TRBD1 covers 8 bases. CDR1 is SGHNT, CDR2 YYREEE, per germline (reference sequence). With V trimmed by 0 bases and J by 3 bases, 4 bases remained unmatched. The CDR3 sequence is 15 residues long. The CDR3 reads CASSLAQGVKETQYF. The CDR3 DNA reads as TGTGCCAGCAGCTTGGCACAGGGGGTTAAAGAGACCCAGTACTTC.

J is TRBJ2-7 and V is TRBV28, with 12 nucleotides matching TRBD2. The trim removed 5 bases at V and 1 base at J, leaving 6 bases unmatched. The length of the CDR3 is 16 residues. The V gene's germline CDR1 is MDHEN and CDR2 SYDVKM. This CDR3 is CASSPWTSGASYEQYF. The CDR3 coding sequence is TGTGCCAGCAGTCCGTGGACTAGCGGGGCGTCCTACGAGCAGTACTTC. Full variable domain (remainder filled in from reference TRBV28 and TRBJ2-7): DVKVTQSSRYLVKRTGEKVFLECVQDMDHENMFWYRQDPGLGLRLIYFSYDVKMKEKGDIPEGYSVSREKKERFSLILESASTNQTSMYLCASSPWTSGASYEQYFGPGTRLTVT.

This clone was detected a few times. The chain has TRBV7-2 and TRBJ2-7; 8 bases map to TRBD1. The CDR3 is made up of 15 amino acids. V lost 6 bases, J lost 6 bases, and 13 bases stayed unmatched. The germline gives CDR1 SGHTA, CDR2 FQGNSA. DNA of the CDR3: TGTGCCAGCAGTTCGCGGACAGGGCGGCTGGGCGAGCAGTACTTC. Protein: CASSSRTGRLGEQYF.

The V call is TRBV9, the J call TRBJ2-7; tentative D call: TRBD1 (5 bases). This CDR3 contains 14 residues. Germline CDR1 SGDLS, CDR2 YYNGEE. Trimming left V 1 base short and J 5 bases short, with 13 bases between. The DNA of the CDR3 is TGTGCCAGCAGCGTAACAGGCCTTATTGACGAGCAGTACTTC. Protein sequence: CASSVTGLIDEQYF.

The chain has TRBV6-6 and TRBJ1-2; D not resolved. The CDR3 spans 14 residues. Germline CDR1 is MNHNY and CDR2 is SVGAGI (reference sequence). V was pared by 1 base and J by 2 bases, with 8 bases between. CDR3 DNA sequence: TGTGCCAGCAGTTACTACCGGGTGAACTATGGCTACACCTTC. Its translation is CASSYYRVNYGYTF.

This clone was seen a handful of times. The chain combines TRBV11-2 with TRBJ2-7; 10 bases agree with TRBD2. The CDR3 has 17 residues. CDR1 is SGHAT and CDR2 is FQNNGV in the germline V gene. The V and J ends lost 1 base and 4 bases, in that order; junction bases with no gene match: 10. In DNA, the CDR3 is TGTGCCAGCAGCTTAGCTTTCGGAGCGACTAGCGGGTACGAGCAGTACTTC. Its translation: CASSLAFGATSGYEQYF.

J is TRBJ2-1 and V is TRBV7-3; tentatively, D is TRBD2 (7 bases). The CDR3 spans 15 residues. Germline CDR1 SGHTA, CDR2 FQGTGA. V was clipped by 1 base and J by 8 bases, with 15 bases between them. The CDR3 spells CASSLIGGGTDEQFF. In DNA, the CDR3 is TGTGCCAGCAGCTTAATAGGGGGAGGGACCGATGAGCAGTTCTTC.

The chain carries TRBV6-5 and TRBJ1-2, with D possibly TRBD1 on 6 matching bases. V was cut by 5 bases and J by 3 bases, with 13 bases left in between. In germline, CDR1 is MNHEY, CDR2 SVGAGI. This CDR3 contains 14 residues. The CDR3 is CASSRTGWDYGYTF. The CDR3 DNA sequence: TGTGCCAGCAGTCGTACAGGGTGGGACTATGGCTACACCTTC.

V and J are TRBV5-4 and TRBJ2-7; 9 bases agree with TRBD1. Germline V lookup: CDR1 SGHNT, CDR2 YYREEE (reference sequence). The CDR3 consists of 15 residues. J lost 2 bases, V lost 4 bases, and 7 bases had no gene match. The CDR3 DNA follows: TGTGCCAGCAGCGAAAAGGGACAGGGAACCTACGAGCAGTACTTC. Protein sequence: CASSEKGQGTYEQYF. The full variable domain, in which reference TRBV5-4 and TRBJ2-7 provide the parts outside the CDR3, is ETGVTQSPTHLIKTRGQQVTLRCSSQSGHNTVSWYQQALGQGPQFIFQYYREEENGRGNFPPRFSGLQFPNYSSELNVNALELDDSALYLCASSEKGQGTYEQYFGPGTRLTVT.

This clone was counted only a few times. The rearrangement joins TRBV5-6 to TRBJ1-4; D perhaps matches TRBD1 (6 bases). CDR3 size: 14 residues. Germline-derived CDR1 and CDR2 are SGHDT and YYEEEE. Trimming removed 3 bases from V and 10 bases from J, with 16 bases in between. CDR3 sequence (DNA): TGTGCCAGCAGCTCGGGCACAGGGATCGGAAAACTGTTTTTT. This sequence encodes CASSSGTGIGKLFF. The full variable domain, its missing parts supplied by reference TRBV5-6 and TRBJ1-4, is DAGVTQSPTHLIKTRGQQVTLRCSPKSGHDTVSWYQQALGQGPQFIFQYYEEEERQRGNFPDRFSGHQFPNYSSELNVNALLLGDSALYLCASSSGTGIGKLFFGSGTQLSVL.